One sample yielded the 10 T cell receptor beta chains listed below, sequenced in a study of CD8 T cells in Susac syndrome. Reverse transcription used roughly 0.45 to 1 ug RNA and random hexamers. TCRdb reprocessed the immunoSEQ multiplex PCR reads via MiXCR and lists one record per CDR3 protein. The table includes 100,000 to 150,000 distinct CDR3 sequences, 90% to 95% detected once. The sample was CD8+ T cells from PBMCs. These receptors came from a human donor with multiple sclerosis.

The V call is TRBV6-5, the J call TRBJ2-7; D not certain. Germline-derived CDR1 and CDR2 are MNHEY and SVGAGI. Trimming took off 2 bases at V and 3 bases at J, with 8 bases between the two ends. This CDR3 has 13 amino acids. DNA of the CDR3: TGTGCCAGCAGTTACGGGATCCTCTACGAGCAGTACTTC. Its translation is CASSYGILYEQYF.

The V and J genes are TRBV21-1 and TRBJ2-2. TRBV21-1 is a pseudogene. The CDR3 is 14 residues long. CDR3 DNA sequence: TGTGCCAGCAGCAAAGGTGTTAACACCGGGGAGCTGTTTTTT. Its translation: CASSKGVNTGELFF.

This rearrangement joins TRBV19 to TRBJ2-2, with D unclear. The CDR3 is 15 amino acids. V was trimmed by 2 bases and J by 3 bases, leaving 10 bases between them. Germline-derived CDR1 and CDR2 are LNHDA and SQIVND (reference sequence). The CDR3 coding sequence is TGTGCCAGTAGTATAAAGGTCTCTTACACCGGGGAGCTGTTTTTT. This sequence encodes CASSIKVSYTGELFF. The full variable domain, its missing parts supplied by reference TRBV19 and TRBJ2-2, is DGGITQSPKYLFRKEGQNVTLSCEQNLNHDAMYWYRQDPGQGLRLIYYSQIVNDFQKGDIAEGYSVSREKKESFPLTVTSAQKNPTAFYLCASSIKVSYTGELFFGEGSRLTVL.

V usage is TRBV24-1 and J usage is TRBJ2-3, with D maybe TRBD2 (5 bases). Trimming removed 8 bases at V and 5 bases at J, with 10 bases between. The CDR3 has 12 residues. Looked up from germline, CDR1 is KGHDR and CDR2 is SFDVKD. CDR3 loop: CATKDWEDTQYF. DNA for the CDR3: TGTGCCACCAAGGACTGGGAAGATACGCAGTATTTT.

The rearrangement joins TRBV5-1 to TRBJ1-1; 10 bases match TRBD1. The CDR3 totals 17 residues. Germline assignment: CDR1 SGHRS and CDR2 YFSETQ. V lost 0 bases and J lost 1; bases outside the gene matches: 6. The CDR3 region has the DNA TGCGCCAGCAGCTTGGGAGACAGGGGGCTGGGGAACACTGAAGCTTTCTTT. Protein product: CASSLGDRGLGNTEAFF. The whole variable domain, filled in from reference TRBV5-1 and TRBJ1-1, reads KAGVTQTPRYLIKTRGQQVTLSCSPISGHRSVSWYQQTPGQGLQFLFEYFSETQRNKGNFPGRFSGRQFSNSRSEMNVSTLELGDSALYLCASSLGDRGLGNTEAFFGQGTRLTVV.

The chain recombines TRBV14 with TRBJ1-4; D not certain. V lost 1 base, J lost 2 bases, and 8 bases lay in between. Germline CDR1 SGHDN, CDR2 FVKESK. CDR3 length equals 15 residues. CDR3 coding DNA: TGTGCCAGCAGCCAAGGGATCGTTACTAATGAAAAACTGTTTTTT. It codes for CASSQGIVTNEKLFF.

The rearrangement links TRBV13 to TRBJ2-2; a possible D gene is TRBD2 (5 bases). This CDR3 has 15 residues. The V end was cut by 0 bases, the J end by 5 bases, with 10 bases between. Germline CDR1 and CDR2: PRHDT and FYEKMQ (reference sequence). The CDR3 DNA reads TGTGCCAGCAGCTTAGGCGGAGGCGGGACCGGGGAGCTGTTTTTT. Translation: CASSLGGGGTGELFF. The entire variable domain, with the rest obtained from reference TRBV13 and TRBJ2-2, is as follows: AAGVIQSPRHLIKEKRETATLKCYPIPRHDTVYWYQQGPGQDPQFLISFYEKMQSDKGSIPDRFSAQQFSDYHSELNMSSLELGDSALYFCASSLGGGGTGELFFGEGSRLTVL.

The chain has TRBV4-1 and TRBJ2-1, with D perhaps TRBD2 (6 bases). V was clipped by 1 base and J by 0 bases, with 13 bases between them. The CDR3 sequence is 17 residues long. Germline V gives CDR1 MGHRA, CDR2 YSYEKL. The CDR3 DNA is TGCGCCAGCAGCCAAGGTTGGCGGGAAACCTCCTACAATGAGCAGTTCTTC. Its translation is CASSQGWRETSYNEQFF.

This sequence joins TRBV29-1 and TRBJ2-7, with a tentative D call TRBD2 (6 bases). This CDR3 region has 14 residues. Germline V gives CDR1 SQVTM, CDR2 ANQGSEA. Trimming took off 6 bases at V and 2 bases at J, with 17 bases between the two ends. In DNA, the CDR3 is TGCAGCGTCCCGGGACTTGTGAATCCCTACGAGCAGTACTTC. The encoded protein is CSVPGLVNPYEQYF.

V gene TRBV19 combines with J gene TRBJ2-7; D could derive from TRBD1 or TRBD2 (6 bases each). Trimming pared 3 bases from V and 5 bases from J, leaving 14 bases between. Germline CDR1 LNHDA, CDR2 SQIVND (reference sequence). CDR3 length equals 14 residues. The CDR3 sequence is CASSIWGARHEQYF. CDR3 bases: TGTGCCAGTAGTATTTGGGGGGCGCGACACGAGCAGTACTTC.